These 32 T cell receptor beta chains originate from one sample sequenced in a study of CD8 T cells in Susac syndrome. RNA, at 0.5 to 1 ug, was reverse transcribed with random hexamers. One entry per CDR3 protein results from TCRdb running MiXCR on the immunoSEQ multiplex PCR reads. The data show about 280,000 distinct CDR3 sequences, 70% to 90% seen once. Sequencing was carried out using CD8+ T cells from PBMCs. The receptors derive from a human donor with multiple sclerosis.

The V call is TRBV30, the J call TRBJ1-1; D call uncertain. This CDR3 has 14 amino acids. Germline assignment: CDR1 GTSNPN and CDR2 SVGIG (reference sequence). The germline V and J ends were trimmed by 2 bases and 0 bases, with 10 bases remaining between them. The CDR3 bases are TGTGCCTGGAGTAGGGTCGGAATGAACACTGAAGCTTTCTTT. It is translated as CAWSRVGMNTEAFF.

CDR3 region: CASSSGRLAGAHSYNEQFF. CDR3 bases: TGTGCCAGCAGCTCCGGTAGACTAGCGGGAGCTCACTCCTACAATGAGCAGTTCTTC. The chain links TRBV7-2 to TRBJ2-1, with TRBD2 identical over 12 bases. Losses at the gene ends were 4 bases for V and 0 bases for J; bases not matched to a gene: 10. The CDR3 runs to 19 residues. Germline CDR1 is SGHTA and CDR2 is FQGNSA.

This chain uses TRBV7-3 with TRBJ1-4; the D gene is possibly TRBD1 (6 bases). V gave up 5 bases and J gave up 0 bases, with 10 bases separating them. The CDR3 extends over 15 amino acids. Looked up from germline, CDR1 is SGHTA and CDR2 is FQGTGA. This CDR3 is CASSVGQSTNEKLFF. The DNA of the CDR3 is TGTGCCAGCAGCGTCGGACAGTCAACTAATGAAAAACTGTTTTTT.

This clonotype was seen more than once but under ten times. The CDR3 DNA is TGTGCCAGCAGCCACCGGGACTCCACCTACGAGCAGTACTTC. Its protein product is CASSHRDSTYEQYF. The J gene is TRBJ2-7, the V gene TRBV14; D possibly corresponds to TRBD2 (6 bases). V shed 3 bases and J shed 2 bases, with 11 bases lying between them. The germline CDR1 and CDR2 sequences are SGHDN and FVKESK. The CDR3 length is 14 residues. Full variable domain (missing parts from reference TRBV14 and TRBJ2-7): EAGVTQFPSHSVIEKGQTVTLRCDPISGHDNLYWYRRVMGKEIKFLLHFVKESKQDESGMPNNRFLAERTGGTYSTLKVQPAELEDSGVYFCASSHRDSTYEQYFGPGTRLTVT.

The chain is built from TRBV6-5 and TRBJ2-1; D may be TRBD2 (6 bases). CDR3 length: 17 amino acids. Trimming cost V 0 bases and J 2 bases, with 14 bases left between them. Germline V gene sequence: CDR1 MNHEY, CDR2 SVGAGI. The CDR3 sequence: CASSYSIGSGPYNEQFF. In nucleotides, the CDR3 is TGTGCCAGCAGTTACTCGATTGGCAGCGGGCCCTACAATGAGCAGTTCTTC.

DNA for the CDR3: TGCAGTGCCAAGGAGCGGGGCTCCTACGAGCAGTACTTC. It yields the protein CSAKERGSYEQYF. The V gene is TRBV20-1, the J gene TRBJ2-7; 7 bases are shared with TRBD2. V gave up 6 bases and J gave up 0 bases; unmatched junction bases: 5. Germline CDR1 is DFQATT and CDR2 is SNEGSKA (reference sequence). The CDR3 is 13 residues long.

This clonotype has a single count. The chain has TRBV4-1 and TRBJ2-1; the match to TRBD2 covers 8 bases. Germline lookup yields CDR1 MGHRA and CDR2 YSYEKL. Trimming cost V 0 bases and J 4 bases; bases outside gene matches: 5. This CDR3 has 16 residues. The CDR3 here is CASSQEMTGGYNEQFF. The CDR3 bases are TGCGCCAGCAGCCAAGAAATGACGGGAGGGTACAATGAGCAGTTCTTC.

This chain connects TRBV12-3 or TRBV12-4 to TRBJ2-2; tentative D call: TRBD2 (6 bases). The CDR3 runs 15 residues. V was cut by 4 bases and J by 7 bases, with 16 bases left in between. In DNA form, the CDR3 reads TGTGCCAGCAGTTATCTGAGCGGGTCGAACGGGGAGCTGTTTTTT. Protein sequence: CASSYLSGSNGELFF.

The chain links TRBV10-3 to TRBJ1-2; D remains unclear. The CDR3 totals 16 residues. CDR1 ENHRY and CDR2 SYGVKD come from the germline V gene. Trimming shortened V by 0 bases and J by 0 bases, and 11 bases separated the two germline ends. The CDR3 is CAISESNRTPNYGYTF. In DNA form, the CDR3 reads TGTGCCATCAGTGAGTCGAATAGGACGCCTAACTATGGCTACACCTTC.

This clonotype was picked up one time. The chain joins TRBV5-4 to TRBJ2-7, with a weak D call TRBD2 (5 bases). The germline V gene has CDR1 SGHNT and CDR2 YYREEE (reference sequence). V dropped 4 bases and J dropped 0 bases, with 8 bases sitting between them. CDR3 length: 13 residues. CDR3 protein: CASSREISYEQYF. The CDR3 DNA reads as TGTGCCAGCAGCCGGGAAATCTCCTACGAGCAGTACTTC.

The rearrangement links TRBV6-6 to TRBJ2-7; D possibly corresponds to TRBD1 (6 bases). The CDR3 has 14 amino acids. Deletions cut 6 bases from V and 3 bases from J, with 15 bases between. Per the germline V gene, CDR1 is MNHNY and CDR2 is SVGAGI (reference sequence). CDR3 residues: CASSINRAVYEQYF. As DNA, the CDR3 is TGTGCCAGCAGCATTAACAGGGCAGTCTACGAGCAGTACTTC.

This chain joins TRBV10-3 and TRBJ1-2; D call uncertain. The CDR3 is 16 amino acids. Trimming pared 11 bases from V and 0 bases from J, leaving 22 bases between. Germline CDR1 is ENHRY and CDR2 is SYGVKD. In DNA form, the CDR3 reads TGTGCCGTCGGTTTGGACGGCTCTACTGCTAACTATGGCTACACCTTC. Translation gives CAVGLDGSTANYGYTF.

V gene TRBV4-2 combines with J gene TRBJ2-5, with 12 positions matching TRBD2. V gave up 4 bases and J gave up 1 base; unmatched junction bases: 4. CDR1 is LGHNA, CDR2 YNFKEQ, per germline. This CDR3 comprises 16 residues. DNA for the CDR3: TGTGCCAGCAGCCTCCGGACTAGCGGGGTCCAAGAGACCCAGTACTTC. The encoded protein is CASSLRTSGVQETQYF.

V and J are TRBV19 and TRBJ2-2; TRBD2 matches 8 bases. The CDR3 consists of 19 residues. V dropped 3 bases and J dropped 4; count of bases not matched to a gene: 16. CDR1 is LNHDA and CDR2 is SQIVND in the germline V gene (reference sequence). The CDR3, as DNA: TGTGCCAGTAGTATTGATCTGGCGAGGGGACTAGTCCGCACCGGGGAGCTGTTTTTT. This sequence encodes CASSIDLARGLVRTGELFF.

The chain is built from TRBV27 and TRBJ2-1, with 7 nucleotides matching TRBD2. CDR1 is MNHEY and CDR2 is SMNVEV in the germline V gene (reference sequence). The length of the CDR3 is 14 residues. Trimming took 3 bases from V and 6 from J; bases not matched to a gene: 5. The CDR3 DNA is TGTGCCAGCAGTTTGGGCGGGAGCCCCAATGAGCAGTTCTTC. As protein: CASSLGGSPNEQFF.

V gene TRBV28 combines with J gene TRBJ2-3; D is possibly TRBD1 or TRBD2 (5 bases each). Germline lookup yields CDR1 MDHEN and CDR2 SYDVKM. V was pared by 2 bases and J by 0 bases, with 21 bases between. The CDR3 runs to 19 residues. The CDR3 loop is CASSLDWMGPPRSTDTQYF. The DNA of the CDR3 is TGTGCCAGCAGTTTAGATTGGATGGGACCCCCGAGAAGCACAGATACGCAGTATTTT. Full variable domain (missing parts from reference TRBV28 and TRBJ2-3): DVKVTQSSRYLVKRTGEKVFLECVQDMDHENMFWYRQDPGLGLRLIYFSYDVKMKEKGDIPEGYSVSREKKERFSLILESASTNQTSMYLCASSLDWMGPPRSTDTQYFGPGTRLTVL.

The sample holds a few counts of this clonotype. The V gene is TRBV28, the J gene TRBJ2-7; D is perhaps TRBD1 (6 bases). V was pared by 10 bases and J by 6 bases, with 19 bases between. Germline V gives CDR1 MDHEN, CDR2 SYDVKM. There are 13 residues in the CDR3. The CDR3 coding sequence is TGTGCCACTGAACAGGGTTCGACTGGCGAGCAGTACTTC. Protein sequence: CATEQGSTGEQYF.

V is TRBV10-3 and J is TRBJ2-2; a weak D match, TRBD2 (5 bases). This CDR3 has 14 amino acids. Germline V gene lookup returns CDR1 ENHRY and CDR2 SYGVKD. The V gene lost 3 bases and the J gene lost 10 bases, with 15 bases spanning the gap. In DNA, the CDR3 is TGTGCCATCAGTGAAGAGGGTTTGAGCGAGGAGCTGTTTTTT. It is translated as CAISEEGLSEELFF.

The chain recombines TRBV7-9 with TRBJ2-2; 8 bases align to TRBD2. J gave up 0 bases and V 10 bases, and 1 base lay outside the gene matches. The CDR3 runs 13 residues. CDR1 and CDR2 from the germline V gene are SEHNR and FQNEAQ (reference sequence). The CDR3 DNA sequence: TGTGCCACCGGGGGGGCGAACACCGGGGAGCTGTTTTTT. Its translation is CATGGANTGELFF.

The chain combines TRBV19 with TRBJ1-1; 8 nucleotides agree with TRBD1. CDR1 is LNHDA and CDR2 is SQIVND in the germline V gene (reference sequence). The junction had 4 bases not matched to a gene; V was cut back by 4 bases and J by 3 bases. The CDR3 loop spans 14 amino acids. The CDR3 DNA follows: TGTGCCAGTAGTACCCCAGGGGGCCACACTGAAGCTTTCTTT. Translated: CASSTPGGHTEAFF.

This sequence joins TRBV11-2 and TRBJ2-1; 9 bases line up with TRBD2. V was pared by 5 bases and J by 2 bases, with 13 bases of the junction left unmatched. This CDR3 region has 18 residues. CDR1 SGHAT and CDR2 FQNNGV come from the germline V gene. CDR3 DNA: TGTGCCAGCAGCCTGCTTAGCGGGAGTCCCCGCGCCTACAATGAGCAGTTCTTC. Its protein product is CASSLLSGSPRAYNEQFF.

The sample holds one count of this clonotype. This rearrangement joins TRBV7-9 to TRBJ2-5; no firm D call. The CDR3 spans 12 residues. Germline V CDR1 and CDR2: SEHNR, FQNEAQ (reference sequence). V shed 4 bases and J shed 1 base, with 4 bases lying between them. The CDR3: CASSSSQETQYF. The DNA of the CDR3 is TGTGCCAGCAGCTCAAGCCAAGAGACCCAGTACTTC.

This rearrangement joins TRBV27 to TRBJ1-1; no firm D call. The CDR3 covers 14 residues. The germline gives CDR1 MNHEY, CDR2 SMNVEV (reference sequence). Trimming removed 3 bases at V and 1 base at J, with 9 bases between. CDR3 sequence: CASSFRMGNTEAFF. As DNA, the CDR3 is TGTGCCAGCAGTTTTAGGATGGGGAACACTGAAGCTTTCTTT.

The chain joins TRBV27 to TRBJ2-3; no clear D gene. The CDR3 spans 15 residues. The germline V gene has CDR1 MNHEY and CDR2 SMNVEV (reference sequence). Trimming pared 3 bases from V and 2 bases from J, leaving 12 bases between. The CDR3 region is CASSFGAYPTDTQYF. The DNA of the CDR3 is TGTGCCAGCAGTTTCGGCGCCTACCCCACAGATACGCAGTATTTT.

The rearrangement uses TRBV27 and TRBJ2-1; 9 nucleotides line up with TRBD2. The trim removed 4 bases at V and 6 bases at J, leaving 4 bases unmatched. CDR1 is MNHEY and CDR2 is SMNVEV in the germline V gene (reference sequence). The CDR3 runs to 14 residues. In DNA form, the CDR3 reads TGTGCCAGCAGTTCTAGCGGGATTCGCAATGAGCAGTTCTTC. It is translated as CASSSSGIRNEQFF.

The chain is built from TRBV30 and TRBJ2-7, with a weak D call TRBD2 (6 bases). This CDR3 has 13 residues. Germline loops: CDR1 GTSNPN, CDR2 SVGIG (reference sequence). The CDR3 loop reads CAQGWRAGYEQYF. In DNA form, the CDR3 reads TGTGCTCAGGGCTGGCGGGCGGGATACGAGCAGTACTTC.

The gene calls are TRBV9 and TRBJ2-7; D is unresolved. Germline loops: CDR1 SGDLS, CDR2 YYNGEE. The CDR3 covers 15 residues. The V end was cut by 0 bases, the J end by 1 base, with 11 bases between. This CDR3 reads CASSVGPDGSYEQYF. In DNA, the CDR3 is TGTGCCAGCAGCGTAGGCCCAGACGGGTCCTACGAGCAGTACTTC.

The chain recombines TRBV5-6 with TRBJ2-1; weak D call: TRBD1 (6 bases). V dropped 4 bases and J dropped 10 bases, with 12 bases sitting between them. Germline lookup yields CDR1 SGHDT and CDR2 YYEEEE. CDR3 length equals 12 residues. This CDR3 is CASSPGDAEQFF. Written as DNA, the CDR3 is TGTGCCAGCAGCCCAGGGGATGCGGAGCAGTTCTTC.

This clonotype was observed once. The V call is TRBV28, the J call TRBJ2-1, with TRBD1 matching 11 bases. Germline CDR1 is MDHEN and CDR2 is SYDVKM. V shed 3 bases, J shed 4 bases, and the junction held 2 bases outside the gene matches. This CDR3 has 15 amino acids. CDR3 sequence (DNA): TGTGCCAGCAGTTTGGACAGGGGGCAGTACAATGAGCAGTTCTTC. It codes for CASSLDRGQYNEQFF.

The chain recombines TRBV11-1 with TRBJ2-1; the D is unclear. V was trimmed by 5 bases and J by 8 bases, leaving 10 bases between them. Germline CDR1 SGHAT, CDR2 FQDESV (reference sequence). There are 12 residues in the CDR3. In DNA, the CDR3 is TGTGCCAGCAGCCAGCAGGTGTATGAGCAGTTCTTC. It yields the protein CASSQQVYEQFF.

The V call is TRBV9, the J call TRBJ2-1; 14 bases map to TRBD2. The CDR3 runs 19 residues. CDR1 and CDR2 (germline): SGDLS, YYNGEE. The junction had 12 bases not matched to a gene; V was cut back by 3 bases and J by 4 bases. The CDR3 is CASSGATGLAGVGYNEQFF. DNA of the CDR3: TGTGCCAGCAGCGGCGCTACGGGACTAGCGGGAGTGGGGTACAATGAGCAGTTCTTC.

This clonotype is a singleton in its sample. The gene calls are TRBV19 and TRBJ1-1; 7 positions agree with TRBD1. V was pared by 5 bases and J by 4 bases, with 10 bases of the junction left unmatched. Germline CDR1 reads LNHDA; CDR2 reads SQIVND (reference sequence). This CDR3 has 15 residues. DNA of the CDR3: TGTGCCAGTAGTCCCCGGGAGGGGGCGACCACTGAAGCTTTCTTT. Translating it yields CASSPREGATTEAFF.